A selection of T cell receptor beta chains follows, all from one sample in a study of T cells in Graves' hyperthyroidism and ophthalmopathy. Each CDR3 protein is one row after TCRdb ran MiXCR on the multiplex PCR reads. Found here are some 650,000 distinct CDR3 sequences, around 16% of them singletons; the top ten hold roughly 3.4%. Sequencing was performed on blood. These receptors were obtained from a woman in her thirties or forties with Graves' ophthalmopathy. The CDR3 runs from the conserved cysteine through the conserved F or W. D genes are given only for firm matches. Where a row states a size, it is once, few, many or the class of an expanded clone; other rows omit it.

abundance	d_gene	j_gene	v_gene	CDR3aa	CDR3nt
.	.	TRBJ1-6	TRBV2	CASSEWLGGDSPLHF	TGTGCCAGCAGTGAATGGTTGGGAGGGGATTCACCCCTCCACTTT
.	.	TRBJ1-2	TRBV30	CAWTIGRIGGYTF	TGTGCCTGGACGATAGGGAGAATCGGGGGCTACACCTTC
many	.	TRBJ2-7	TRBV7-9	CASIPDQTQTYEQYF	TGTGCCAGCATCCCAGATCAGACACAGACCTACGAGCAGTACTTC
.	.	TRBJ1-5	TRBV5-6	CASSSRRVGPQHF	TGTGCCAGCAGTTCTCGTCGGGTGGGGCCCCAGCATTTT
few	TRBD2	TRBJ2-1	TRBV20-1	CSANLVGLAGENEQFF	TGCAGTGCTAATTTAGTAGGACTAGCGGGAGAGAATGAGCAGTTCTTC
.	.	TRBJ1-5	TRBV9	CASSVGDVGNQPQHF	TGTGCCAGCAGCGTAGGGGACGTGGGCAATCAGCCCCAGCATTTT
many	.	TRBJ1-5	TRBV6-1	CASSGGQLNQPQHF	TGTGCCAGCAGTGGGGGGCAGCTCAATCAGCCCCAGCATTTT
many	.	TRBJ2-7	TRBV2	CASSGTPSSSYEQYF	TGTGCCAGCAGTGGGACACCTAGTTCCTCCTACGAGCAGTACTTC
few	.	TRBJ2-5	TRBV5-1	CASSLAYRVEETQYF	TGCGCCAGCAGCTTGGCCTACAGAGTCGAAGAGACCCAGTACTTC
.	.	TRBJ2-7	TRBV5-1	CASRQGGGRYEQYF	TGCGCCAGCAGGCAAGGGGGCGGGAGGTACGAGCAGTACTTC
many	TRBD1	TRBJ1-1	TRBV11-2	CASRMTGREAFF	TGTGCCAGCAGAATGACAGGGCGGGAGGCTTTCTTT
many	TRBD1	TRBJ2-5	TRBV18	CASSQNPGTGQETQYF	TGTGCCAGCTCACAAAACCCCGGGACAGGCCAAGAGACCCAGTACTTC
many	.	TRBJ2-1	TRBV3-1	CASSQLGLNNEQFF	TGTGCCAGCAGCCAACTGGGACTCAACAATGAGCAGTTCTTC
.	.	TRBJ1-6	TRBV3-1	CASSQVGGSSYNSPLHF	TGTGCCAGCAGCCAAGTTGGGGGAAGCTCCTATAATTCACCCCTCCACTTT
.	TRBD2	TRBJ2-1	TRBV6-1	CASSKASGRAPVDEQFF	TGTGCCAGCAGTAAAGCCAGCGGGAGGGCCCCCGTGGATGAGCAGTTCTTC
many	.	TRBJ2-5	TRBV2	CASSYEKETQYF	TGTGCCAGCAGTTACGAAAAGGAGACCCAGTACTTC
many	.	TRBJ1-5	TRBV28	CASSFRVGNQPQHF	TGTGCCAGCAGTTTCAGGGTCGGCAATCAGCCCCAGCATTTT
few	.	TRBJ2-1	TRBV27	CASSFFGQTYNEQFF	TGTGCCAGCAGTTTTTTCGGACAGACATACAATGAGCAGTTCTTC
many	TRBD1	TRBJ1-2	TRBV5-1	CASSISSDRGRGYTF	TGCGCCAGCAGCATCTCCTCGGACAGGGGTCGGGGCTACACCTTC
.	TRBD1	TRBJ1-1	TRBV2	CASRGQGAVKTEAFF	TGTGCCAGCAGGGGACAGGGGGCCGTGAAGACTGAAGCTTTCTTT
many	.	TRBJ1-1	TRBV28	CASRLGPNTEAFF	TGTGCCAGCAGATTAGGACCGAACACTGAAGCTTTCTTT